This T cell receptor (beta chain) was sequenced for a study of CD8+ T cells in alopecia areata (dated by TCRdb to 2017 to 2018). Looking at the study overall: The treated patients, all with moderate-to-severe alopecia areata, were enrolled in an open-label pilot trial of oral tofacitinib given at 5 to 10 mg twice daily. Tofacitinib was administered for 6 to 18 months, and 6 months of follow-up off drug were then conducted to assess delayed response and recurrence. RNA was extracted with the PAXgene miRNA kit for fixed scalp, the miRNeasy kit for PBMCs, and the RNeasy kit for mouse skin. To study T cell clonal expansion in alopecia areata, the researchers applied high-throughput TCRbeta sequencing to both the C3H/HeJ mouse model and human patients. Scalp clonality was compared among normal scalp (n=4), patchy alopecia areata scalp (n=8), and alopecia totalis/universalis scalp (n=8). Amplification of TCRbeta CDR3 regions was done by immunoSEQ multiplex PCR using 35 Vbeta forward primers and 13 Jbeta reverse primers. Tofacitinib-treated patients had biopsies at baseline and at 4 and 24 weeks of treatment, with a later scalp biopsy in several patients. Human TCRbeta sequencing covered scalp tissue and sorted CD4+ and CD8+ peripheral blood T cells from patchy and totalis/universalis alopecia areata patients and healthy controls.

The investigation overall reported the following: TCR sequences shared between patients were less clear than in mice, possibly partly because of HLA diversity in the patient population. Higher clonality and more expanded CD8+ clones were observed in lesional scalp than in normal scalp, particularly in alopecia totalis/universalis, a finding suggestive of antigenic drive. Scalp TCR repertoire analysis is complicated because resident alphabeta T cells in normal human skin are also sequenced, whereas mouse skin is dominated by gammadelta T cells.

This sample's time point label indicates: baseline before oral tofacitinib. Lesional scalp punch biopsies and peripheral blood were obtained from alopecia areata patients. PBMCs were isolated by density centrifugation and stained for CD3, CD4 and CD8, and CD4+ and CD8+ T cells were sorted on a FACSAria. A few counts support this clone. The antigen it binds to is not known. One base away there is no much larger clone; base qualities are not given. The library came from the immunoSEQ multiplex PCR assay. For TCR sequencing, RNA was extracted from every sample and reverse transcribed into cDNA to serve as template. First-strand cDNA was synthesized using SuperScript III with a 2:1 mix of oligo-dT and random hexamers. A synthetic immune receptor repertoire was used to measure amplification bias, and any remaining bias was corrected computationally. The paper's data handling went like this. After raw reads were preprocessed to remove errors, the CDR3 was defined following IMGT conventions as running from the conserved cysteine to phenylalanine. Clonality was computed by normalizing Shannon entropy by log2 of the number of productive unique TCRs and subtracting the result from 1. Whether scalp clones were CD4 or CD8 was inferred by matching scalp TCRbeta sequences against CD4 and CD8 repertoires sorted from blood. TCRdb re-hosts the immuneACCESS table, in-frame sequences only. Its copies lack some clones; in the studies checked, an unresolved V gene accounts for under half of them, and the cause for the rest is not known. That table is the source of V, J and clone size, and D and trimming were worked out from the DNA. Recorded for this sample are about 140,000 clones; approximately 50% of them occurred a single time. 0.95% to 1% of the sample rests with the top ten.

From the germline V gene (reference sequence), CDR1 is GTSNPN and CDR2 is SVGIG. The CDR3 contains 13 residues, cysteine and phenylalanine counted. Of the read, only the CDR3 DNA is kept; its 39 bases are in frame from base 1. Trimming costs V 4 bases and J 4 bases, and their ends lie 13 bases apart. The TCR sequence derives from a human donor with alopecia areata. Rearrangement joined TRBV30 to TRBJ1-2; the D gene cannot be resolved reliably. The specimen was CD4+ T cells sorted from blood, collected at week 0. The DNA sequence is TGTGCCTGGAAGCCGGCGAGGCGCTATGGCTACACCTTC. Translated, this gives CAWKPARRYGYTF.